The TCR beta chain under discussion was sequenced for a study of T cells in women clearing cervical HPV infection. In the study overall: Controls gave blood once infection was undetectable; cases at lesion identification.

Notes on this clone: The antigen is undetermined.

Whole-study findings and limits: Richness plus V gene abundances separated cases from controls with AUC approximately 0.78.

Measured with immunoSEQ multiplex PCR; TCRdb has only the in-frame clones, and not every one. The table lists roughly 48,000 clones, with roughly 1.5% in the top ten. The receptor was derived from a woman between 18 and 70 years old with a cervical HPV16 infection that either progressed to CIN3+ or cleared (not recorded which). Sequenced: blood buffy coat.

CDR3 sequence reads: CASSASRGTEAFF. CDR3 bases read: TGTGCCAGCAGTGCTTCCAGGGGCACTGAA. V usage is TRBV6-1 and J usage is TRBJ1-1, with TRBD1 as a possible D gene (6 bases). Read sequence stops 3 residues before the CDR3 end, and the germline J gene provides the missing end. The CDR3 contains 13 residues. The V and J ends lost 4 bases and 4 bases respectively, with 10 bases between them. Germline CDR1 is MNHNS and CDR2 is SASEGT.